One and the same sample provided the 21 T cell receptor beta chains below, sequenced in a study of shared clonotypes between healthy human individuals (dated by TCRdb to 2020 to 2022). The library came from the immunoSEQ multiplex PCR assay. Not all clones reach the TCRdb copy of this immuneACCESS table, which keeps in-frame sequences only. Checked studies attribute under half of the gap to unresolved V genes and leave the rest unexplained. This sample holds some 2.4 million clones; 80% to 95% were observed only once. 0.35% to 0.45% of the sample comes from the top ten. The material sequenced was naive CD4+ T cells from PBMCs. The cell subset or site label of this sample denotes: CD45RA+ positively selected. These receptors all come from a man younger than 35 in good health. Some clones in this sample may be carry-over from other donors' samples.

The rearrangement uses TRBV7-9 and TRBJ2-1, with 7 bases matching TRBD1. Germline lookup yields CDR1 SEHNR and CDR2 FQNEAQ (reference sequence). V lost 4 bases, J lost 6 bases, and 6 bases stayed unmatched. The CDR3 is made up of 14 amino acids. CDR3: CASSSWDSLNEQFF. The CDR3 DNA sequence: TGTGCCAGCAGCTCCTGGGACAGCCTCAATGAGCAGTTCTTC.

The V and J genes are TRBV7-9 and TRBJ2-7; TRBD2 matches 9 bases. Germline V CDR1 and CDR2: SEHNR, FQNEAQ (reference sequence). J gave up 1 base and V 8 bases, and 6 bases lay outside the gene matches. There are 14 residues in the CDR3. The CDR3 spells CASALSGSSYEQYF. The DNA of the CDR3 is TGTGCCAGCGCCCTTAGCGGGAGTTCCTACGAGCAGTACTTC.

The V and J genes are TRBV28 and TRBJ1-2; 8 positions agree with TRBD1. J was trimmed by 2 bases and V by 5 bases; bases with no gene match: 7. CDR1 and CDR2 (germline): MDHEN, SYDVKM. This CDR3 comprises 15 residues. The CDR3 protein is CASSGAGGVNYGYTF. CDR3 DNA sequence: TGTGCCAGCAGTGGTGCAGGGGGCGTAAACTATGGCTACACCTTC.

In its sample, this clone was seen a few times. The rearrangement joins TRBV29-1 to TRBJ1-2; TRBD1 aligns across 9 bases. CDR1 is SQVTM, CDR2 ANQGSEA, per germline. J gave up 2 bases and V 6 bases, and 7 bases lay outside the gene matches. The CDR3 is 14 residues long. The CDR3 bases are TGCAGCGTCAGCGGACAGGGGACCAACTATGGCTACACCTTC. Translated: CSVSGQGTNYGYTF.

This sequence joins TRBV11-2 and TRBJ1-4; 9 bases match TRBD1. CDR1 and CDR2 from the germline V gene are SGHAT and FQNNGV. With V trimmed by 3 bases and J by 3 bases, 14 bases remained unmatched. This CDR3 contains 19 residues. Here the CDR3 reads CASSLGDRASPNANEKLFF. CDR3 coding DNA: TGTGCCAGCAGCTTGGGGGACAGGGCTAGCCCAAACGCTAATGAAAAACTGTTTTTT.

The chain couples TRBV4-1 to TRBJ2-7; 10 bases fit TRBD1. J gave up 2 bases and V 3 bases, and 7 bases lay outside the gene matches. The CDR3 runs to 16 residues. Germline values: CDR1 MGHRA, CDR2 YSYEKL. The CDR3 here is CASSQWQGTGAYEQYF. CDR3 in DNA: TGCGCCAGCAGCCAGTGGCAGGGGACAGGGGCCTACGAGCAGTACTTC.

The V call is TRBV6-1, the J call TRBJ2-5, with TRBD2 matching over 7 bases. V shed 6 bases and J 11 bases; nucleotides not matched to a gene: 18. CDR1 and CDR2 (germline): MNHNS, SASEGT. This CDR3 spans 15 amino acids. CDR3 nucleotide sequence: TGTGCCAGCAGACCCAATACGATGGTCTTGCGGGAGCAGTACTTC. Translation: CASRPNTMVLREQYF.

V gene TRBV5-3 combines with J gene TRBJ1-2; no reliable D call. TRBV5-3 is an open reading frame, and its role is uncertain. This CDR3 comprises 11 residues. The V and J ends lost 1 base and 2 bases respectively, with 0 bases between them. CDR3: CARSLNYGYTF. The CDR3 DNA sequence: TGTGCCAGAAGCTTGAACTATGGCTACACCTTC.

The chain couples TRBV6-6 to TRBJ1-5; 9 bases line up with TRBD1. V was clipped by 5 bases and J by 4 bases; unmatched bases: 9. The CDR3 consists of 16 residues. From germline, CDR1 is MNHNY and CDR2 SVGAGI (reference sequence). CDR3 nucleotide sequence: TGTGCCAGCAGTCGGCTCAGGACAGGGGAAAATCAGCCCCAGCATTTT. It translates to CASSRLRTGENQPQHF.

The rearrangement joins TRBV7-9 to TRBJ1-1; no clear D gene. The CDR3 is 16 residues long. Germline values: CDR1 SEHNR, CDR2 FQNEAQ (reference sequence). V was clipped by 2 bases and J by 0 bases, with 13 bases between them. The CDR3 spells CASSLPPVGMNTEAFF. The CDR3 bases are TGTGCCAGCAGCTTACCCCCCGTAGGGATGAACACTGAAGCTTTCTTT.

Comments on this clone: A read error may be the cause here, since a much bigger clone is one base away. Other nucleotide sequences from this sample produce the same CDR3. The V and J genes are TRBV5-1 and TRBJ2-1; D may be TRBD1 or TRBD2 (5 bases each). This CDR3 has 15 amino acids. V lost 0 bases and J 0 bases, leaving 7 bases between the germline ends. CDR1 is SGHRS, CDR2 YFSETQ, per germline. CDR3 protein: CASSLGGSSYNEQFF. In DNA, the CDR3 is TGCGCCAGCAGCTTGGGGGGGAGCTCCTACAATGAGCAGTTCTTC.

The chain uses TRBV4-3 and TRBJ1-4; D unclear. Per the germline V gene, CDR1 is LGHNA and CDR2 is YSLEER. The germline V and J ends were trimmed by 2 bases and 0 bases, with 13 bases remaining between them. CDR3 length: 17 residues. This CDR3 reads CASSQLVVAATNEKLFF. CDR3 sequence (DNA): TGCGCCAGCAGCCAACTAGTAGTAGCAGCAACTAATGAAAAACTGTTTTTT.

The rearrangement uses TRBV4-1 and TRBJ2-5; no definite D call. The germline V gene encodes CDR1 MGHRA and CDR2 YSYEKL. The V end was cut by 4 bases, the J end by 4 bases, with 7 bases between. The CDR3 sequence is 12 residues long. The CDR3 DNA reads TGCGCCAGCAGCCTAATAGGAGAGACCCAGTACTTC. Its translation: CASSLIGETQYF.

Notes on this clone: Other DNA sequences in the sample encode the same CDR3. The rearrangement joins TRBV7-2 to TRBJ2-5; 7 bases fit TRBD1. Trimming at V came to 5 bases and at J to 3 bases, leaving 3 bases not matched to a gene. Germline V CDR1 and CDR2: SGHTA, FQGNSA. This CDR3 is built from 13 residues. DNA for the CDR3: TGTGCCAGCAGCAGGGACAGCAAAGAGACCCAGTACTTC. It specifies CASSRDSKETQYF.

This clone showed up just once. Written as DNA, the CDR3 is TGTGCCAGCAGCTTACTAGGCGGGAGTAATTCCTACAATGAGCAGTTCTTC. Protein product: CASSLLGGSNSYNEQFF. This chain connects TRBV11-2 to TRBJ2-1; 7 positions match TRBD2. The CDR3 loop spans 17 amino acids. With V trimmed by 2 bases and J by 1 base, 8 bases remained unmatched. Looked up from germline, CDR1 is SGHAT and CDR2 is FQNNGV. Based on the CDR3 plus reference TRBV11-2 and TRBJ2-1, the full variable domain is EAGVAQSPRYKIIEKRQSVAFWCNPISGHATLYWYQQILGQGPKLLIQFQNNGVVDDSQLPKDRFSAERLKGVDSTLKIQPAKLEDSAVYLCASSLLGGSNSYNEQFFGPGTRLTVL.

This sequence joins TRBV29-1 and TRBJ1-2, with 7 bases that match TRBD1. After removal of 7 bases from V and 6 bases from J, the junction contained 11 bases not matched to a gene. Per germline, CDR1 SQVTM and CDR2 ANQGSEA. CDR3 length: 13 residues. The DNA for the CDR3 is TGCAGCGCCGGAGGCACAGGGGACAATGGCTACACCTTC. Its translation: CSAGGTGDNGYTF.

The rearrangement joins TRBV27 to TRBJ1-6, with 11 positions matching TRBD1. Trimming cost V 3 bases and J 11 bases; bases outside gene matches: 6. Per the germline V gene, CDR1 is MNHEY and CDR2 is SMNVEV (reference sequence). CDR3 size: 15 residues. The CDR3 loop is CASSFSRTGGTPLHF. The CDR3 DNA reads as TGTGCCAGCAGTTTTTCTAGGACAGGGGGCACACCCCTCCACTTT.

This chain joins TRBV15 and TRBJ2-7, with 9 bases identical to TRBD1. CDR3 length equals 16 residues. Germline V gives CDR1 LNHNV, CDR2 YYDKDF (reference sequence). V lost 0 bases, J lost 0 bases, and 3 bases stayed unmatched. CDR3 sequence: CATSRDRDRDSYEQYF. CDR3 sequence (DNA): TGTGCCACCAGCAGAGATAGGGACAGGGACTCCTACGAGCAGTACTTC.

J is TRBJ1-3 and V is TRBV18, with D unclear. The CDR3 is made up of 15 amino acids. V lost 0 bases and J lost 0, with 6 bases in between. Germline CDR1 and CDR2: KGHSH and LQKENI. The CDR3 DNA sequence: TGTGCCAGCTCACCACCGAGCAACTCTGGAAACACCATATATTTT. It is translated as CASSPPSNSGNTIYF.

CDR3 protein: CAGYLAGSYGYTF. The CDR3 nucleotides read TGTGCCGGTTATTTGGCTGGAAGCTATGGCTACACCTTC. The rearrangement links TRBV2 to TRBJ1-2, with no clear D. Germline CDR1 SNHLY, CDR2 FYNNEI. This CDR3 comprises 13 residues. V lost 11 bases to trimming and J lost 4 bases, with 17 bases between them.

Details on this clone: The sample contains more than one DNA sequence encoding this CDR3. The J gene is TRBJ2-7, the V gene TRBV9; 8 nucleotides align to TRBD2. The CDR3 totals 16 residues. The germline V gene encodes CDR1 SGDLS and CDR2 YYNGEE. V was clipped by 0 bases and J by 0 bases; unmatched bases: 5. CDR3 coding DNA: TGTGCCAGCAGCGTAGGGGCTAGCGGGTCCTCCTACGAGCAGTACTTC. The encoded protein is CASSVGASGSSYEQYF.